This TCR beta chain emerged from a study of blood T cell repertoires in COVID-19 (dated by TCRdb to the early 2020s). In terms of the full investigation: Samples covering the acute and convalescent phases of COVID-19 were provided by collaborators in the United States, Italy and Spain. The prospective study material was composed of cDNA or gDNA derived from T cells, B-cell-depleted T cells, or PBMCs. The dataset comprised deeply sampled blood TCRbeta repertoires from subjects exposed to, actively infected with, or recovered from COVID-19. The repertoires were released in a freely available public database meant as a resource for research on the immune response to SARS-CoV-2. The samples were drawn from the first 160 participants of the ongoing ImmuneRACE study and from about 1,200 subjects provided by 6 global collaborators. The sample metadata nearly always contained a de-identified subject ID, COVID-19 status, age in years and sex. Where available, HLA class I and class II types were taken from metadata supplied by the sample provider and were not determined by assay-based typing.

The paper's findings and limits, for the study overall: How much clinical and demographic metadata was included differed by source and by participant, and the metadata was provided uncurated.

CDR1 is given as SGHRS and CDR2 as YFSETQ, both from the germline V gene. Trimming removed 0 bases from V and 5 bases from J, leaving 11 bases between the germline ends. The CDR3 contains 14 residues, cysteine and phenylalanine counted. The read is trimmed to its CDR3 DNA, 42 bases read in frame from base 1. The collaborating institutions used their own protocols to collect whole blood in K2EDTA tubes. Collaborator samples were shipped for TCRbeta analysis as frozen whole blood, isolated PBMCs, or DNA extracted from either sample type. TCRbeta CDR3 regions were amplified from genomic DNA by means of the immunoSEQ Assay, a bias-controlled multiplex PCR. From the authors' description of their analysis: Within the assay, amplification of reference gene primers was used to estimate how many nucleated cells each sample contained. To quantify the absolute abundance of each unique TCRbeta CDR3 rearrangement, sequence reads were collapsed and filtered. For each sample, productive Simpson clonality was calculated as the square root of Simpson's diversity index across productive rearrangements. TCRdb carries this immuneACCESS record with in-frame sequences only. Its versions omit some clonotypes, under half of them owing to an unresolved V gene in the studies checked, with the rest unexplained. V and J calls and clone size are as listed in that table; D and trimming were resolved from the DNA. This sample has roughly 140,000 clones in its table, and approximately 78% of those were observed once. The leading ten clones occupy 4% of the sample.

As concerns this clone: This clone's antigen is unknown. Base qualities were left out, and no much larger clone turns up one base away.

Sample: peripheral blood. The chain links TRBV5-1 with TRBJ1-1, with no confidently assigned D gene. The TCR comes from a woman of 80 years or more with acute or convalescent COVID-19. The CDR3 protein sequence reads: CASSLDLVRTEAFF. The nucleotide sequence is TGCGCCAGCAGCTTGGATTTGGTGAGAACTGAAGCTTTCTTT.